This T cell receptor (beta chain) was recovered during a study of blood T cell repertoires in COVID-19. This clone has only one observation. The repertoire was sequenced with immunoSEQ multiplex PCR; TCRdb's copy has only in-frame clones and lacks some. Of a few hundred thousand clones in the sample, around 90% are singletons; the top ten hold less than 2.5%. Trimming removed 5 bases from V and 6 bases from J, with 11 bases in between. The CDR3 is 12 residues long. This TCR derives from a man younger than 35 with active or convalescent COVID-19. The gene calls are TRBV12-3 or TRBV12-4 and TRBJ2-7; perhaps TRBD2 as D (5 bases). The source material was peripheral blood. In DNA, the CDR3 is TGTGCCAGCAGTAGCGGAGTCGTCGAGCAGTACTTC. Encoded protein: CASSSGVVEQYF.